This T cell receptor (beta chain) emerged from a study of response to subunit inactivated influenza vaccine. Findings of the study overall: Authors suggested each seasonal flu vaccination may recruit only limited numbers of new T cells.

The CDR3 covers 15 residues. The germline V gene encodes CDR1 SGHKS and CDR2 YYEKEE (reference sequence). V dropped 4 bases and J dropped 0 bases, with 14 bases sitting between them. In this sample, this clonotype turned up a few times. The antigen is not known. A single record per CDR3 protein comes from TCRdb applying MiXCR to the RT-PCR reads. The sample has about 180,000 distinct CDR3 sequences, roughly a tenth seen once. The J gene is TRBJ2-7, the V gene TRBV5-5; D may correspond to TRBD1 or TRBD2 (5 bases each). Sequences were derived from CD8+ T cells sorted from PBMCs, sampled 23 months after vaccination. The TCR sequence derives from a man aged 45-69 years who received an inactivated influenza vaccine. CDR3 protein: CASSRGRESSYEQYF. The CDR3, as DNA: TGTGCCAGCAGCAGGGGACGAGAAAGCTCCTACGAGCAGTACTTC.